Detailed here is one TCR beta chain. The specificity of this receptor is unknown. The record has no base qualities; no much larger clone is one base away. The CDR3 regions of human TCRbeta chains were subjected to immunosequencing. Turning to the authors' computational methods: TCRs in the repertoires were matched against a reference library of SARS-CoV-2-specific TCRs that had been generated with the MIRA antigen-specificity platform. Breadth was defined as the fraction of unique TCRs that were SARS-CoV-2-associated. Depth was defined as the fraction of total T cells that were SARS-CoV-2-associated. Using the MIRA data, each spike-specific TCR was assigned both to the spike region to which the TCR was reactive and to a CD4 or CD8 class. Log10-transformed breadth and depth values were compared by one-way ANOVA with Sidak's multiple comparisons tests. The table comes from immuneACCESS by way of TCRdb, which keeps in-frame sequences with V and J called. Part of the clones is missing from these tables; in studies checked, under half for an unresolved V gene and the rest for unknown reasons. D and trimming were read from the DNA, whereas the V and J calls and clone size are those reported in that table. The sample table shows tens of thousands of clones, and about nine tenths are seen once. Approximately 3.2% of the sample rests with the top ten.

This specimen's time point label, per the study, means: about 28 days (+/-7) after the second vaccine dose. AZD1222 recipients with second doses at about 4 weeks or about 12 weeks were pooled, because spike-specific TCR depth and breadth did not differ between schedules. The vaccinee samples were drawn from two UK trials, COV001 and COV002, one of which was a single-blind randomized controlled phase 2/3 trial testing AZD1222 (ChAdOx1 nCoV-19) in healthy adults. Trial participant PBMC samples were collected at day 0 and day 28 after the second dose for TCRbeta chain sequencing. The sample is drawn from a study of T cell responses to AZD1222 COVID-19 vaccine (dated by TCRdb to about 2021). Background on the whole study: TCR sequencing covered over 230 trial participants: about 210 given two doses of AZD1222 and about 26 given two doses of MenACWY control vaccine. Enrollment into the trials was organized by age into subgroups of 18-55, 56-69 and 70-plus years, and those subgroups contained roughly 160, 29 and 62 TCR-sequenced participants, respectively.

V was cut back by 2 bases and J by 4 bases, leaving a gap of 6 bases between them. The cysteine opens and the phenylalanine closes a CDR3 of 13 amino acids. This entry keeps only the CDR3 DNA: 39 bases, framed from base 1. Looking up the germline V gene yields CDR1 SGHTA and CDR2 FQGTGA. General study outcomes and caveats: Reportedly, almost half of the unique spike-specific TCRs recognized epitopes lying outside the regions that are mutated in the B.1.351 and B.1.1.7 variants. Conclusions about previously exposed vaccinees are limited because only six or seven AZD1222 recipients were SARS-CoV-2 seropositive at baseline. After two AZD1222 doses, both the breadth and the depth of spike-specific TCRs were significantly higher than at day 0 and than in MenACWY recipients. Participants were mostly white British, with more females than males. The authors suggested clonal diversity may have been underestimated. Vaccine-associated CD4 TCRs spanned the whole spike protein, with dominant responses in regions 160-218 and 743-854. The 56-69-year group was small, and its depth increase did not reach significance, likely because of low power. Because no day 14 peak-response samples were available, repertoires were characterized only after the peak T cell response.

The TCR sequence derives from an adult who received the AZD1222 COVID-19 vaccine. The source material was peripheral blood, sampled 28 days after the second AZD1222 dose. The rearranged chain carries TRBV7-3 and TRBJ1-5; no D gene is confidently identified. This receptor carries the CDR3 CASSLSENQPQHF. The sequence in DNA is TGTGCCAGCAGCTTATCCGAAAATCAGCCCCAGCATTTT.